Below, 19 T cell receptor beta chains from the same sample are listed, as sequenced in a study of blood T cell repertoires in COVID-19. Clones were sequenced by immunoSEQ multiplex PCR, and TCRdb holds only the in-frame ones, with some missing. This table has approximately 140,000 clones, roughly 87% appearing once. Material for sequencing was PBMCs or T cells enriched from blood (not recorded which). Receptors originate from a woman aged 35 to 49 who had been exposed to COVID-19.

CDR3 coding DNA: TGTGCCAGCAATCCGTCTTCGGGAGGCTACGAGCAGTACTTC. Translation: CASNPSSGGYEQYF. The chain employs TRBV6-5 and TRBJ2-7; TRBD2 matches 7 bases. The trim removed 7 bases at V and 3 bases at J, leaving 9 bases unmatched. The germline gives CDR1 MNHEY, CDR2 SVGAGI. The CDR3 contains 14 residues.

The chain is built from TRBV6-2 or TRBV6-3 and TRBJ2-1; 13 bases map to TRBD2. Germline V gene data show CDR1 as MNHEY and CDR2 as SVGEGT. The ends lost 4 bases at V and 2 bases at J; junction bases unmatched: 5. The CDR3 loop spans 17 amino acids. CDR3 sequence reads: CASSSLLAGGPYNEQFF. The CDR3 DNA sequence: TGTGCCAGCAGTTCCCTACTAGCGGGAGGGCCCTACAATGAGCAGTTCTTC.

CDR3 residues: CASSRGQGGISPLHF. DNA of the CDR3: TGCGCCAGCAGCCGTGGACAGGGGGGAATTTCACCCCTCCACTTT. The chain recombines TRBV4-1 with TRBJ1-6; TRBD1 matches at 10 bases. Per germline, CDR1 MGHRA and CDR2 YSYEKL. This CDR3 spans 15 amino acids. The V and J ends lost 4 bases and 9 bases, in that order; junction bases with no gene match: 6.

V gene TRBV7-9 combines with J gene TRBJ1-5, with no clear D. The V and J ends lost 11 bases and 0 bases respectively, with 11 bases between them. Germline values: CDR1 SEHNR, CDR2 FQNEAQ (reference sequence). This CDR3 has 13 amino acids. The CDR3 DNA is TGTGCCTTACAGATTGATAGCAATCAGCCCCAGCATTTT. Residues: CALQIDSNQPQHF. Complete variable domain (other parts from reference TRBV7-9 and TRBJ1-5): DTGVSQNPRHKITKRGQNVTFRCDPISEHNRLYWYRQTLGQGPEFLTYFQNEAQLEKSRLLSDRFSAERPKGSFSTLEIQRTEQGDSAMYLCALQIDSNQPQHFGDGTRLSIL.

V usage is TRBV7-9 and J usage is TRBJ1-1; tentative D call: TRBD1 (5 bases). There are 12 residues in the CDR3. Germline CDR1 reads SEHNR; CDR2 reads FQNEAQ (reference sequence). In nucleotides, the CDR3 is TGTGCTCTACTTCGGGGGGACACTGAAGCTTTCTTT. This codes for CALLRGDTEAFF.

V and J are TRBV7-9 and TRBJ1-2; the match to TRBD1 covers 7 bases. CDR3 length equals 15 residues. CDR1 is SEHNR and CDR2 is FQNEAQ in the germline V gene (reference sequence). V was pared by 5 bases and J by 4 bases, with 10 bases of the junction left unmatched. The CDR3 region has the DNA TGTGCCAGCAGCGCCTCGGTGACAGGGTCCTATGGCTACACCTTC. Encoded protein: CASSASVTGSYGYTF.

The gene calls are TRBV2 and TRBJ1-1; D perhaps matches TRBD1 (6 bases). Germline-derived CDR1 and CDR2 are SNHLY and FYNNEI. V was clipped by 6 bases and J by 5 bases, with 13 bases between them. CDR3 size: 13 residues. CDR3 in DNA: TGTGCCAGCAGGAGTCAGGGGAATACTGAAGCTTTCTTT. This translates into CASRSQGNTEAFF.

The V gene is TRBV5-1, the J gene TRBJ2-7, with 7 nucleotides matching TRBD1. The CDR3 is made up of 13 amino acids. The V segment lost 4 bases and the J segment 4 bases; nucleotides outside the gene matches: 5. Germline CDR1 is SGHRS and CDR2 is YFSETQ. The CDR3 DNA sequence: TGCGCCAGCAGCCTGACAGGGTGGTACGAGCAGTACTTC. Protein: CASSLTGWYEQYF.

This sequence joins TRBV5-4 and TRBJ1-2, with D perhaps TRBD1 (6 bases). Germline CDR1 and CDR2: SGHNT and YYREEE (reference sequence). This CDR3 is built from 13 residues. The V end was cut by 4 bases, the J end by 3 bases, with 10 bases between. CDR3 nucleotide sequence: TGTGCCAGCAGCCGGAAGGGGGACTATGGCTACACCTTC. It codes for CASSRKGDYGYTF.

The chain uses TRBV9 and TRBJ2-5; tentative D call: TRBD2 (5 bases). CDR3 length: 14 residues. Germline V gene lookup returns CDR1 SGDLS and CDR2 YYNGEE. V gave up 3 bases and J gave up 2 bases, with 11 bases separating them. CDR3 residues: CASSGPSSQETQYF. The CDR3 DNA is TGTGCCAGCAGCGGTCCTAGCTCGCAAGAGACCCAGTACTTC.

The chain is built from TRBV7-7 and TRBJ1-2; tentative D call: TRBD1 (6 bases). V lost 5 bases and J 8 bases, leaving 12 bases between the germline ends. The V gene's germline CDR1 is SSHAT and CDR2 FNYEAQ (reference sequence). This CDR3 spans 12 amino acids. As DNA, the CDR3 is TGTGCCAGCAGCCCTTACAGGGAAGGCTACACCTTC. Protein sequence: CASSPYREGYTF. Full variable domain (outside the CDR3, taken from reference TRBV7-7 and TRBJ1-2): GAGVSQSPRYKVTKRGQDVTLRCDPISSHATLYWYQQALGQGPEFLTYFNYEAQPDKSGLPSDRFSAERPEGSISTLTIQRTEQRDSAMYRCASSPYREGYTFGSGTRLTVV.

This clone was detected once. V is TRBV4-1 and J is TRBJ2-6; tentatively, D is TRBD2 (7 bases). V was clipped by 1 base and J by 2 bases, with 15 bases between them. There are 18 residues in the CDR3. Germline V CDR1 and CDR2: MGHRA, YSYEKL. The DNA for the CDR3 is TGCGCCAGCAGCCAAGGTACGGGGGGCAGGGCTGGGGCCAACGTCCTGACTTTC. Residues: CASSQGTGGRAGANVLTF.

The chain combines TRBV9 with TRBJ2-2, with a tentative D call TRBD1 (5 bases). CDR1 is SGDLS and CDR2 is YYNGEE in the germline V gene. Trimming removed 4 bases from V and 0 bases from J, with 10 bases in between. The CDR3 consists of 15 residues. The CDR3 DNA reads TGTGCCAGCAGCACAAGGACAACGAACACCGGGGAGCTGTTTTTT. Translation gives CASSTRTTNTGELFF.

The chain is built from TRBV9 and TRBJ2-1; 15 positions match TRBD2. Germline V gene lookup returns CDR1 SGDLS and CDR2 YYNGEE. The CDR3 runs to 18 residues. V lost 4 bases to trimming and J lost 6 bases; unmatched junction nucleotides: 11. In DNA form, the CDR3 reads TGTGCCAGCAGCCTGGGGACTAGCGGGAGGCGGCGGGGCAATGAGCAGTTCTTC. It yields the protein CASSLGTSGRRRGNEQFF.

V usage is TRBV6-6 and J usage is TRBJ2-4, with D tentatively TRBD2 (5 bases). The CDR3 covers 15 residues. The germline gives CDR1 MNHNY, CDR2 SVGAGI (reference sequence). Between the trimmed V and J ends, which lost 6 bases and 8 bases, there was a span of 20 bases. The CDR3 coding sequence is TGTGCCAGCAGCCGCCGTGCGGGCCGGGAAGACATTCAGTACTTC. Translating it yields CASSRRAGREDIQYF.

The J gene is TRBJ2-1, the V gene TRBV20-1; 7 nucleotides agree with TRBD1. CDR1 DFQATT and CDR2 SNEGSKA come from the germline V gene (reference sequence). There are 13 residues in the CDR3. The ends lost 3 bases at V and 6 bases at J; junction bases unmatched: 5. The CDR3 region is CSASQRGRNEQFF. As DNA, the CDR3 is TGCAGTGCTAGTCAGAGGGGGCGCAATGAGCAGTTCTTC.

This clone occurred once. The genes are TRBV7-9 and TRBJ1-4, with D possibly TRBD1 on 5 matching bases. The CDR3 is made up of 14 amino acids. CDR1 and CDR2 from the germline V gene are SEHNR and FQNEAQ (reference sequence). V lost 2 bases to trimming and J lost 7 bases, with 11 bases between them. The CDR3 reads CASSLSRAGEKLFF. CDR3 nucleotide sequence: TGTGCCAGCAGCTTAAGCAGGGCTGGTGAAAAACTGTTTTTT.

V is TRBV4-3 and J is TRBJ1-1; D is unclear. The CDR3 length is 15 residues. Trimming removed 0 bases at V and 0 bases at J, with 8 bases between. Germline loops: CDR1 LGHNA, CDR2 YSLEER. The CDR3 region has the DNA TGCGCCAGCAGCCAAGAGGCACAAGTGAACACTGAAGCTTTCTTT. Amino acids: CASSQEAQVNTEAFF.

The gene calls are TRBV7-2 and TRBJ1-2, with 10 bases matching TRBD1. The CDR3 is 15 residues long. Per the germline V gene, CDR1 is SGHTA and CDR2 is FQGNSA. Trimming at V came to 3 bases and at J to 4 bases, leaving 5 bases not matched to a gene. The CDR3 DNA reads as TGTGCCAGCAGCTTTAGGACAGGGGGATCCTATGGCTACACCTTC. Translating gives CASSFRTGGSYGYTF.